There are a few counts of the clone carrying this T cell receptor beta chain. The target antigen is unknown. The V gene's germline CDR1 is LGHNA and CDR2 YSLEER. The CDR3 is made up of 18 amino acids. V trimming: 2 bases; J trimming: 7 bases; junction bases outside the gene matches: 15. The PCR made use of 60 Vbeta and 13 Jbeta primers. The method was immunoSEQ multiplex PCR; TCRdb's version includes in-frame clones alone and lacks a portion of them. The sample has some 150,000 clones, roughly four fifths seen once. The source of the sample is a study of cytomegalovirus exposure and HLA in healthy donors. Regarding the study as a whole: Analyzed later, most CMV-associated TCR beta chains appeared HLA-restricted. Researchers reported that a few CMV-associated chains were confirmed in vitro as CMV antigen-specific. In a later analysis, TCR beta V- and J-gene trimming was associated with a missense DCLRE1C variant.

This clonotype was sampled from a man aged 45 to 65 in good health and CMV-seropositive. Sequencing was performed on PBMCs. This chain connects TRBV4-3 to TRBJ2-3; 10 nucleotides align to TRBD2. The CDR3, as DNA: TGCGCCAGCAGCCAAAAGATAGCGGGGGGTCCCCACAGAAATACGCAGTATTTT. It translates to CASSQKIAGGPHRNTQYF.